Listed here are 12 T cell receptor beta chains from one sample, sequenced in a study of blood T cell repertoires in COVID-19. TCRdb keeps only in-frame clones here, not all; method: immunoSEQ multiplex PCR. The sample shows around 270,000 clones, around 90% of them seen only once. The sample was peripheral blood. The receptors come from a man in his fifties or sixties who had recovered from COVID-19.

CDR3 nucleotides: TGCGCCAGCAGTGAAACCCCGGGGGGTGGCACTGAAGCTTTCTTT. Its protein product is CASSETPGGGTEAFF. This chain links TRBV10-1 with TRBJ1-1, with D possibly matching TRBD1 (5 bases). CDR3 length equals 15 residues. Germline-derived CDR1 and CDR2 are WNHNN and SYGVQD (reference sequence). V lost 3 bases to trimming and J lost 4 bases, with 15 bases between them.

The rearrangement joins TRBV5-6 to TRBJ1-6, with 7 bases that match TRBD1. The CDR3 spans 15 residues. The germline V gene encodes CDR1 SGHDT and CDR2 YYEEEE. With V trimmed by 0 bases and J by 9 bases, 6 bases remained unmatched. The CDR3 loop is CASSLVAGGSSPLHF. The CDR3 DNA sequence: TGTGCCAGCAGCTTGGTTGCAGGGGGAAGTTCACCCCTCCACTTT.

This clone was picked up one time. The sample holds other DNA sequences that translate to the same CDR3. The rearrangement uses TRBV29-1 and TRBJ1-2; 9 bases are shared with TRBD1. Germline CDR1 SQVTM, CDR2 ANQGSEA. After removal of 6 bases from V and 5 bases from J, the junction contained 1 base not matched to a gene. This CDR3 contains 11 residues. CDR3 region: CSVGQGYGYTF. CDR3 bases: TGCAGCGTGGGACAGGGATATGGCTACACCTTC.

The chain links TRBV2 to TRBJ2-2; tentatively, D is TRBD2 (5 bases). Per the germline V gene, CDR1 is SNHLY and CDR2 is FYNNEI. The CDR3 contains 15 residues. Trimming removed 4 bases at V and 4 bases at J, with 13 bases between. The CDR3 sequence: CASSAGLRSTGELFF. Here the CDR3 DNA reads TGTGCCAGCAGTGCCGGACTTCGATCCACCGGGGAGCTGTTTTTT.

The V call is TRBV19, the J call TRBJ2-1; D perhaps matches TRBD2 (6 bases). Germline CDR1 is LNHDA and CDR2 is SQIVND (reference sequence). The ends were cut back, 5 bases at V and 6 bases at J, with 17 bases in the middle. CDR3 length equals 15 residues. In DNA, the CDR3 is TGTGCCAGTAGTGTGGCCTCGGCGGGGCCCAATGAGCAGTTCTTC. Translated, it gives CASSVASAGPNEQFF.

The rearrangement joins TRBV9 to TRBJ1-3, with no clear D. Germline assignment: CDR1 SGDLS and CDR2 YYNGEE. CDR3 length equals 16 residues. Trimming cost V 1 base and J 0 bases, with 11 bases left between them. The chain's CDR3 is CASSVTGALSGNTIYF. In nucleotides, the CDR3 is TGTGCCAGCAGCGTAACGGGAGCTCTCTCTGGAAACACCATATATTTT.

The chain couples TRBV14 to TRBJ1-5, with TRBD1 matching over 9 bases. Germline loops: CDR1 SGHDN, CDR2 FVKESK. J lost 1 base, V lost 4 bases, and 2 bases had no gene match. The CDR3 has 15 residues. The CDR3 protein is CASSRGQGSNQPQHF. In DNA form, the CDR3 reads TGTGCCAGCAGCCGAGGACAGGGGAGCAATCAGCCCCAGCATTTT.

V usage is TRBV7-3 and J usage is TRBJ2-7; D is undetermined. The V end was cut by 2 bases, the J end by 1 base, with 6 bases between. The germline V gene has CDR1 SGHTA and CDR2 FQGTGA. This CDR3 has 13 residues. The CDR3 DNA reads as TGTGCCAGCAGCTTAGGGCCATCCTACGAGCAGTACTTC. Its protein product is CASSLGPSYEQYF.

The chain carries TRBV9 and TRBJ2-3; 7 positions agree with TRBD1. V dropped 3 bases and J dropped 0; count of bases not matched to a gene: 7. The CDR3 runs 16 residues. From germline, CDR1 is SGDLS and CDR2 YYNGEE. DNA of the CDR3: TGTGCCAGCAGCGCCGGGGACAGAGGAAGCACAGATACGCAGTATTTT. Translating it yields CASSAGDRGSTDTQYF.

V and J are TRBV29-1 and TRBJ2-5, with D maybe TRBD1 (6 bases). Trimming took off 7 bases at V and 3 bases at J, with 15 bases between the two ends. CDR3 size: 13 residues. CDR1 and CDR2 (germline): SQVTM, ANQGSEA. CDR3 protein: CSAGRQAEETQYF. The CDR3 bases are TGCAGCGCCGGTAGACAGGCCGAAGAGACCCAGTACTTC. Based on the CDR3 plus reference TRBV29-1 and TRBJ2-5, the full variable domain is SAVISQKPSRDICQRGTSLTIQCQVDSQVTMMFWYRQQPGQSLTLIATANQGSEATYESGFVIDKFPISRPNLTFSTLTVSNMSPEDSSIYLCSAGRQAEETQYFGPGTRLLVL.

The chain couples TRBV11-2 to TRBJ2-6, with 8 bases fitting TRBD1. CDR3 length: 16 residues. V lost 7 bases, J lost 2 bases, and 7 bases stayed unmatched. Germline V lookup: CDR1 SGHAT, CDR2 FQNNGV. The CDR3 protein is CASTYPTGAGANVLTF. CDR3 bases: TGTGCCAGCACTTATCCGACAGGGGCTGGGGCCAACGTCCTGACTTTC.

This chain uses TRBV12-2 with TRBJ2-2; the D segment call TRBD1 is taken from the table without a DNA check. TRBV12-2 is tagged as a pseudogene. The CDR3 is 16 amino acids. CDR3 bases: TGTGCAAGTCGCTTACGGCAGGTCTTTGCCACCGGGGAGCTGTTTTTT. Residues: CASRLRQVFATGELFF.